The 25 T cell receptor beta chains given below trace back to one sample, sequenced in a study of T cells in Graves' hyperthyroidism and ophthalmopathy (dated by TCRdb to between 2018 and 2020). Library prep was done by multiplex PCR. Sequencer: Illumina HiSeq 2000. The TCR beta CDR3 regions were amplified from RNA transcripts. For the first round of RT-PCR on the TCR CDR3, the HTBI primer set was used together with the Qiagen OneStep RT-PCR kit. TCRdb applied fastp at Q25 and MiXCR to the public reads, then kept only in-frame beta chains. Rows matching on CDR3 protein sequence are summarized as one entry with the most common DNA and genes. This sample has hundreds of thousands of distinct CDR3 sequences in its table, and 12% to 15% of those were observed once. The ten largest clones capture about a tenth of the sample. The sequenced material came from blood. The receptors here all came from a woman younger than 35 with Graves' hyperthyroidism.

This clonotype came up a few times. The rearrangement uses TRBV30 and TRBJ1-5; D is possibly TRBD1 (6 bases). The CDR3 length is 15 residues. Germline CDR1 is GTSNPN and CDR2 is SVGIG (reference sequence). V was cut by 3 bases and J by 0 bases, with 12 bases left in between. The CDR3 DNA is TGTGCCTGGAGCGGGACACTTTATAGCAATCAGCCCCAGCATTTT. Encoded protein: CAWSGTLYSNQPQHF. Full variable domain (remainder filled in from reference TRBV30 and TRBJ1-5): SQTIHQWPATLVQPVGSPLSLECTVEGTSNPNLYWYRQAAGRGLQLLFYSVGIGQISSEVPQNLSASRPQDRQFILSSKKLLLSDSGFYLCAWSGTLYSNQPQHFGDGTRLSIL.

This chain uses TRBV5-6 with TRBJ2-2; D tentatively fits TRBD1 or TRBD2 (6 bases each). The CDR3 loop spans 16 amino acids. Trimming stripped 0 bases from V and 5 bases from J, with 14 bases between. Germline assignment: CDR1 SGHDT and CDR2 YYEEEE. DNA for the CDR3: TGTGCCAGCAGCTTGGCCGGGGGCGACTGGACCGGGGAGCTGTTTTTT. It specifies CASSLAGGDWTGELFF.

This chain links TRBV20-1 with TRBJ2-5; maybe TRBD1 (5 bases). CDR3 length: 12 residues. The V end was cut by 4 bases, the J end by 1 base, with 7 bases between. Germline V gene lookup returns CDR1 DFQATT and CDR2 SNEGSKA (reference sequence). DNA of the CDR3: TGCAGTGCTATCCAGGGCCAAGAGACCCAGTACTTC. Translating it yields CSAIQGQETQYF.

V is TRBV27 and J is TRBJ2-2, with 10 bases lining up with TRBD2. V trimming: 0 bases; J trimming: 8 bases; junction bases outside the gene matches: 6. There are 16 residues in the CDR3. Germline V CDR1 and CDR2: MNHEY, SMNVEV (reference sequence). Here the CDR3 DNA reads TGTGCCAGCAGTTTATCGGCTCTAGCGGGAGCTGGGGAGCTGTTTTTT. This translates into CASSLSALAGAGELFF.

This clonotype showed up many times. The chain carries TRBV28 and TRBJ1-5; TRBD1 matches 7 bases. V trimming: 1 base; J trimming: 2 bases; junction bases outside the gene matches: 17. Per germline, CDR1 MDHEN and CDR2 SYDVKM. This CDR3 has 20 amino acids. In DNA form, the CDR3 reads TGTGCCAGCAGTTTATTTGTGTCACCGACAGGGCCGAGCGGCAATCAGCCCCAGCATTTT. This translates into CASSLFVSPTGPSGNQPQHF.

This chain links TRBV14 with TRBJ2-7; 8 positions agree with TRBD2. V shed 5 bases and J 2 bases; nucleotides not matched to a gene: 8. The CDR3 sequence is 15 residues long. The germline V gene has CDR1 SGHDN and CDR2 FVKESK. The CDR3 protein is CASSAKAGVPYEQYF. CDR3 DNA: TGTGCCAGCAGCGCCAAAGCGGGAGTCCCCTACGAGCAGTACTTC.

This clonotype has at least ten counts. The genes are TRBV12-3 or TRBV12-4 and TRBJ2-7, with 8 nucleotides matching TRBD1. The CDR3 consists of 15 residues. The J segment lost 4 bases and the V segment lost 6 bases, leaving 11 bases of the junction unmatched. CDR3 loop: CASSQPGQAAYEQYF. The CDR3 DNA reads as TGTGCCAGCAGCCAACCGGGACAGGCAGCGTACGAGCAGTACTTC.

This clonotype was seen many times. The V and J genes are TRBV20-1 and TRBJ1-1; TRBD1 might be the D (6 bases). The ends were cut back, 5 bases at V and 2 bases at J, with 12 bases in the middle. In germline, CDR1 is DFQATT, CDR2 SNEGSKA (reference sequence). The CDR3 loop spans 13 amino acids. The CDR3 region is CSAPGTHNTEAFF. The CDR3 DNA is TGCAGTGCTCCCGGGACACATAACACTGAAGCTTTCTTT.

The rearrangement joins TRBV11-2 to TRBJ2-1; TRBD2 agrees at 12 bases. Per the germline V gene, CDR1 is SGHAT and CDR2 is FQNNGV. This CDR3 is built from 15 residues. Trimming at V came to 6 bases and at J to 9 bases, leaving 9 bases not matched to a gene. The CDR3 region is CASRPPSGRAPEQFF. The CDR3 bases are TGTGCCAGCAGGCCACCTAGCGGGAGGGCCCCTGAGCAGTTCTTC. Filled out from reference TRBV11-2 and TRBJ2-1, the complete variable domain reads EAGVAQSPRYKIIEKRQSVAFWCNPISGHATLYWYQQILGQGPKLLIQFQNNGVVDDSQLPKDRFSAERLKGVDSTLKIQPAKLEDSAVYLCASRPPSGRAPEQFFGPGTRLTVL.

This clonotype was counted a few times. The chain employs TRBV11-3 and TRBJ1-3; D remains ambiguous. The CDR3 sequence is 15 residues long. Trimming took off 0 bases at V and 0 bases at J, with 6 bases between the two ends. Germline loops: CDR1 SGHNT, CDR2 YENEEA. CDR3 nucleotide sequence: TGTGCCAGCAGCTTAGACATCAGCTCTGGAAACACCATATATTTT. Protein sequence: CASSLDISSGNTIYF. The full variable domain, with the rest looked up from reference TRBV11-3 and TRBJ1-3, is EAGVVQSPRYKIIEKKQPVAFWCNPISGHNTLYWYLQNLGQGPELLIRYENEEAVDDSQLPKDRFSAERLKGVDSTLKIQPAELGDSAVYLCASSLDISSGNTIYFGEGSWLTVV.

This clonotype was recorded once. The gene calls are TRBV24-1 and TRBJ1-2; no reliable D call. The CDR3 length is 14 residues. The germline gives CDR1 KGHDR, CDR2 SFDVKD. The V end lost 0 bases, the J end lost 3 bases, and 7 bases lay between the germline ends. DNA of the CDR3: TGTGCCACCAGTGATTTGATAGTAGACTATGGCTACACCTTC. It codes for CATSDLIVDYGYTF.

This clonotype came up a few times. The rearrangement joins TRBV6-1 to TRBJ2-3; TRBD2 agrees at 9 bases. This CDR3 contains 20 residues. The germline V gene encodes CDR1 MNHNS and CDR2 SASEGT. V lost 3 bases to trimming and J lost 0 bases; unmatched junction nucleotides: 16. This CDR3 reads CASSELGRTSAFPSTDTQYF. In DNA form, the CDR3 reads TGTGCCAGCAGTGAGCTGGGTCGGACTAGCGCATTTCCTAGCACAGATACGCAGTATTTT.

This clonotype was recorded at least ten times. The V and J genes are TRBV2 and TRBJ2-1, with D maybe TRBD2 (7 bases). Per germline, CDR1 SNHLY and CDR2 FYNNEI. The V gene lost 10 bases and the J gene lost 0 bases, with 22 bases spanning the gap. The CDR3 is made up of 17 amino acids. CDR3 loop: CATIEGGTESSYNEQFF. The CDR3 DNA sequence: TGTGCCACCATCGAGGGGGGGACGGAGAGCTCCTACAATGAGCAGTTCTTC.

The chain joins TRBV19 to TRBJ2-7; 9 bases map to TRBD1. The CDR3 consists of 14 residues. With V trimmed by 3 bases and J by 5 bases, 5 bases remained unmatched. Germline CDR1 is LNHDA and CDR2 is SQIVND (reference sequence). The CDR3 protein is CASSIGTGINEQYF. The CDR3 nucleotides are TGTGCCAGTAGTATTGGGACAGGGATCAACGAGCAGTACTTC.

In this sample, this clonotype turned up a few times. This chain uses TRBV25-1 with TRBJ1-1; 7 nucleotides match TRBD1. Trimming at V came to 10 bases and at J to 0 bases, leaving 8 bases not matched to a gene. This CDR3 spans 14 amino acids. Germline loops: CDR1 MGHDK, CDR2 SYGVNS. The chain's CDR3 is CATRQGWMNTEAFF. CDR3 bases: TGTGCCACCAGACAGGGCTGGATGAACACTGAAGCTTTCTTT.

This clonotype was detected ten times or more. This sequence joins TRBV7-9 and TRBJ2-7, with D unresolved. Near its end, the DNA agrees better with TRBJ2-1, so the J call may be wrong. Germline CDR1 is SEHNR and CDR2 is FQNEAQ (reference sequence). This CDR3 spans 12 amino acids. This CDR3 is CASSLGLPEQFF. The DNA of the CDR3 is TGTGCCAGCAGCTTAGGGCTCCCCGAGCAGTTCTTC.

This chain links TRBV11-3 with TRBJ2-1; perhaps TRBD2 as D (6 bases). Germline CDR1 SGHNT, CDR2 YENEEA. CDR3 length: 14 residues. V was cut by 4 bases and J by 5 bases, with 12 bases left in between. The CDR3 nucleotides read TGTGCCAGCAGCTCGATTAGCGGACACAATGAGCAGTTCTTC. This gives the protein CASSSISGHNEQFF.

The chain combines TRBV4-2 with TRBJ2-7, with 7 positions matching TRBD1. Germline CDR1 is LGHNA and CDR2 is YNFKEQ. The CDR3 length is 14 residues. V shed 4 bases, J shed 0 bases, and the junction held 3 bases outside the gene matches. CDR3 amino acids: CASSRGQASYEQYF. The CDR3 coding sequence is TGTGCCAGCAGCCGCGGACAGGCCTCCTACGAGCAGTACTTC.

The V gene is TRBV28, the J gene TRBJ1-1; perhaps TRBD1 as D (5 bases). The germline V gene has CDR1 MDHEN and CDR2 SYDVKM. Trimming shortened V by 2 bases and J by 4 bases, and 17 bases separated the two germline ends. The length of the CDR3 is 16 residues. The CDR3 bases are TGTGCCAGCAGTTTAGACAGTACGCGGTCGGGCACTGAAGCTTTCTTT. Amino acid sequence: CASSLDSTRSGTEAFF.

The genes are TRBV2 and TRBJ1-2; 7 positions agree with TRBD1. This CDR3 is built from 18 residues. Losses at the gene ends were 6 bases for V and 8 bases for J; bases not matched to a gene: 24. Germline assignment: CDR1 SNHLY and CDR2 FYNNEI. The CDR3 spells CASSAPEGTALPPRGYTF. CDR3 sequence (DNA): TGTGCCAGCAGCGCCCCCGAAGGGACAGCCCTCCCGCCGAGGGGCTACACCTTC.

The CDR3 sequence: CASSSASPPGNTIYF. CDR3 in DNA: TGTGCCAGCAGCTCTGCGAGCCCTCCTGGAAACACCATATATTTT. The V gene is TRBV28, the J gene TRBJ1-3; D not certain. There are 15 residues in the CDR3. From germline, CDR1 is MDHEN and CDR2 SYDVKM. V was cut by 6 bases and J by 2 bases, with 14 bases left in between.

This clonotype was seen only a few times. The germline gene is not matched at one end of the junction; a read error may be the cause. The rearrangement links TRBV11-2 to TRBJ2-7; TRBD1 agrees at 8 bases. The V gene's germline CDR1 is SGHAT and CDR2 FQNNGV. The CDR3 is 16 amino acids. CDR3 residues: CASRSFGQGVSYGQYF. Written as DNA, the CDR3 is TGTGCCAGCAGATCCTTCGGACAGGGAGTCTCCTACGGGCAGTACTTC. Variable domain in full (rest from reference TRBV11-2 and TRBJ2-7): EAGVAQSPRYKIIEKRQSVAFWCNPISGHATLYWYQQILGQGPKLLIQFQNNGVVDDSQLPKDRFSAERLKGVDSTLKIQPAKLEDSAVYLCASRSFGQGVSYGQYFGPGTRLTVT.

Many counts were recorded for this clonotype. The chain recombines TRBV30 with TRBJ2-2, with D tentatively TRBD1 (5 bases). Trimming took off 4 bases at V and 6 bases at J, with 18 bases between the two ends. CDR3 length: 15 residues. The germline V gene encodes CDR1 GTSNPN and CDR2 SVGIG (reference sequence). The CDR3 DNA is TGTGCCTGGACCCAGGGCGGCACCAGGGCCGGGGAGCTGTTTTTT. Residues: CAWTQGGTRAGELFF.

In this sample, this clonotype turned up many times. The V call is TRBV7-9, the J call TRBJ2-7; TRBD2 matches 9 bases. CDR3 size: 15 residues. The junction had 7 bases not matched to a gene; V was cut back by 5 bases and J by 2 bases. Germline CDR1 SEHNR, CDR2 FQNEAQ (reference sequence). CDR3 sequence (DNA): TGTGCCAGCAGCAGGGCGGGAGGGACAACCTACGAGCAGTACTTC. Its protein product is CASSRAGGTTYEQYF.

Ten or more counts support this clonotype. The V gene is TRBV12-3 or TRBV12-4, the J gene TRBJ2-1, with D possibly being TRBD2 (5 bases). V lost 1 base to trimming and J lost 5 bases, with 9 bases between them. The CDR3 runs 14 residues. CDR3 in amino acids: CASSLGALDNEQFF. The CDR3 DNA is TGTGCCAGCAGTTTAGGGGCACTAGACAATGAGCAGTTCTTC.